Detailed here is one T cell receptor beta chain. Its antigen remains unidentified. A much larger clonotype is one base distant, so this may be a read error. These data belong to a study of Graves' ophthalmopathy and Graves' hyperthyroidism. Study-wide context: The stable label applied to hyperthyroidism with no ophthalmopathy within 18 months of follow-up. The study's findings and limits: Sensitivity reached more than 85% and specificity 81.08% for a 13-signature model separating ophthalmopathy from stable hyperthyroidism.

As the template, RNA transcripts were used to amplify TCR beta CDR3 regions. First-round RT-PCR used HTBI primers; second-round multiplex PCR followed. TCRdb re-called the multiplex PCR reads through MiXCR, storing one row per CDR3 protein. The table records approximately 1.2 million distinct CDR3 sequences, roughly two fifths of them present only once. The V end lost 3 bases, the J end lost 3 bases, and 11 bases lay between the germline ends. Germline V gene sequence: CDR1 ENHRY, CDR2 SYGVKD. This CDR3 comprises 14 residues. Ages of hyperthyroidism patients ran from 18 to 65, and their diagnoses were new, under 2 months' duration. Other autoimmune diseases, uncontrolled infections, pregnancy and lactation each led to patient exclusion.

Sequenced: peripheral blood or thyroid tissue (not recorded which). The TCR comes from an adult man with Graves' hyperthyroidism. This rearrangement joins TRBV10-3 to TRBJ1-1; D possibly corresponds to TRBD1 (6 bases). This CDR3 is CAISEAGADTEAFF. The CDR3 DNA is TGTGCCATCAGTGAAGCAGGGGCGGACACTGAAGCTTTCTTT.